This is a list of T cell receptor beta chains from one sample in a study of human CD8 memory T cell subsets. TCRdb reprocessed the 5' RACE reads, keeping one entry per CDR3 protein, no DNA. This repertoire includes some 3,400 distinct CDR3 sequences. Sequencing input: CD8+ T cells from PBMCs. The receptors were gathered from a human donor in good health. The CDR3 runs from the conserved cysteine through the conserved F or W. Expanded clones are given a class, and other clones once, few, many or no size at all.

v_call: TRBV7-8; clone_size: medium-sized; j_call: TRBJ2-3; cdr3_aa: CASSRSLRTGVRGSPDTQYF
v_call: TRBV27; clone_size: medium-sized; j_call: TRBJ2-2; cdr3_aa: CASSPGSGELFF
v_call: TRBV7-9; clone_size: medium-sized; j_call: TRBJ2-1; cdr3_aa: CASADGSYNEQFF
v_call: TRBV6-5; clone_size: medium-sized; j_call: TRBJ1-6; cdr3_aa: CASSYSISLGNSPLHF
v_call: TRBV5-1; clone_size: medium-sized; j_call: TRBJ2-6; cdr3_aa: CASSLGAVGANVLTF
v_call: TRBV7-8; clone_size: medium-sized; j_call: TRBJ2-1; cdr3_aa: CASSLMGQSQSSYNEQFF
v_call: TRBV7-9; clone_size: large; j_call: TRBJ2-1; cdr3_aa: CASSLGTSGDNEQFF
v_call: TRBV5-1; clone_size: medium-sized; j_call: TRBJ2-3; cdr3_aa: CASSLALTVTLRTDTQYF
v_call: TRBV28; clone_size: -; j_call: TRBJ1-1; cdr3_aa: CASRHQGATEAFF
v_call: TRBV19; clone_size: -; j_call: TRBJ2-2; cdr3_aa: CASSPYGSGSGELFF
v_call: TRBV2; clone_size: medium-sized; j_call: TRBJ1-4; cdr3_aa: CASSGGETNEKLFF
v_call: TRBV9; clone_size: -; j_call: TRBJ2-5; cdr3_aa: CASSPTILETQYF
v_call: TRBV24-1; clone_size: -; j_call: TRBJ2-1; cdr3_aa: CATSGSGFYNEQFF
v_call: TRBV10-2; clone_size: -; j_call: TRBJ2-5; cdr3_aa: CATRPGGYGETQYF
v_call: TRBV10-3; clone_size: medium-sized; j_call: TRBJ1-1; cdr3_aa: CAIRPDRGLITEAFF
v_call: TRBV29-1; clone_size: medium-sized; j_call: TRBJ1-4; cdr3_aa: CSVEGSGGEKLFF
v_call: TRBV28; clone_size: medium-sized; j_call: TRBJ1-6; cdr3_aa: CASSFLGNSYNSPLHF
v_call: TRBV30; clone_size: medium-sized; j_call: TRBJ2-7; cdr3_aa: CAWSTAGWFSEQYF
v_call: TRBV7-8; clone_size: -; j_call: TRBJ2-7; cdr3_aa: CASSRLAETLANEQYF
v_call: TRBV7-9; clone_size: -; j_call: TRBJ2-7; cdr3_aa: CASSHNYYEQYF
v_call: TRBV7-9; clone_size: -; j_call: TRBJ1-2; cdr3_aa: CASSLGGANGYTF
v_call: TRBV2; clone_size: -; j_call: TRBJ2-2; cdr3_aa: CASSDWDSNTGELFF
v_call: TRBV7-9; clone_size: medium-sized; j_call: TRBJ1-1; cdr3_aa: CASSRADEAFF
v_call: TRBV27; clone_size: medium-sized; j_call: TRBJ1-2; cdr3_aa: CASSPGGTPGYGYTF
v_call: TRBV29-1; clone_size: -; j_call: TRBJ2-2; cdr3_aa: CSVVSPSGNTGELFF
v_call: TRBV30; clone_size: -; j_call: TRBJ1-1; cdr3_aa: CAWSWGNTEAFF
v_call: TRBV7-6; clone_size: medium-sized; j_call: TRBJ1-1; cdr3_aa: CASSLAPGGHTEAFF
v_call: TRBV20-1; clone_size: -; j_call: TRBJ2-2; cdr3_aa: CSARRVGGELFF
v_call: TRBV12-3/TRBV12-4; clone_size: -; j_call: TRBJ2-7; cdr3_aa: CASSFPGTGSEQYF
v_call: TRBV12-3/TRBV12-4; clone_size: -; j_call: TRBJ2-1; cdr3_aa: CASSFVQILEQFF
v_call: TRBV6-5; clone_size: medium-sized; j_call: TRBJ2-1; cdr3_aa: CASSRGGSDEQFF
v_call: TRBV29-1; clone_size: -; j_call: TRBJ2-1; cdr3_aa: CSVELNLAGVINEQFF
v_call: TRBV4-3; clone_size: -; j_call: TRBJ2-7; cdr3_aa: CASSQDLGGGYEQYF
v_call: TRBV14; clone_size: medium-sized; j_call: TRBJ1-2; cdr3_aa: CASSPPGTGLGYTF
v_call: TRBV4-1; clone_size: -; j_call: TRBJ2-7; cdr3_aa: CASSQVLLEGAEQYF
v_call: TRBV4-1; clone_size: -; j_call: TRBJ2-1; cdr3_aa: CASSQDHRRGGYNEQFF
v_call: TRBV5-8; clone_size: -; j_call: TRBJ2-4; cdr3_aa: CASSLKGAKNIQYF
v_call: TRBV7-8; clone_size: medium-sized; j_call: TRBJ1-1; cdr3_aa: CASSSWGMNTEAFF
v_call: TRBV10-3; clone_size: medium-sized; j_call: TRBJ2-1; cdr3_aa: CAISESGQAVYNEQFF
v_call: TRBV29-1; clone_size: medium-sized; j_call: TRBJ2-1; cdr3_aa: CSVVMEGEQFF
v_call: TRBV15; clone_size: medium-sized; j_call: TRBJ2-1; cdr3_aa: CATSRASGSYHEQFF